This entry features one T cell receptor (beta chain) sequence. Its specificity is unknown. This record comes from a study of OX40 agonist ivuxolimab in advanced cancers. Study as a whole: Every 2 weeks, ivuxolimab was infused into the patients intravenously at between 0.01 and 10 mg/kg. One hepatocellular carcinoma and a couple of cutaneous melanoma patients partially responded.

Blood sampling was done at baseline, cycle 4 day 1, and cycle 7 day 1. The method was immunoSEQ multiplex PCR; TCRdb's version includes in-frame clones alone and lacks a portion of them. The table includes tens of thousands of clones, 70% to 90% detected once. The study, taken as a whole, reports: Certain nonresponders likewise exhibited a low normalized T-cell clonal expansion.

This CDR3 contains 17 residues. Per germline, CDR1 WSHSY and CDR2 SAAADI. The trim removed 3 bases at V and 6 bases at J, leaving 13 bases unmatched. The chain uses TRBV10-2 and TRBJ1-4; 7 bases are shared with TRBD1. The material was CD4+ or CD8+ T cells sorted from blood, obtained in a trial of the OX40 agonist ivuxolimab. This TCR came from an adult with an advanced solid tumor such as melanoma, head and neck, liver or kidney cancer. The CDR3 DNA reads as TGCGCCAGCAGTGACCTTAGTAGGGGGCAGTCCGATGAAAAACTGTTTTTT. Amino acids: CASSDLSRGQSDEKLFF.